This TCR beta chain derives from a study of T cell changes during pregnancy in multiple sclerosis. CDR1 and CDR2 from the germline V gene are SGDLS and YYNGEE. Trimming shortened V by 3 bases and J by 4 bases, and 22 bases separated the two germline ends. CDR3 length: 18 amino acids. Generated by immunoSEQ multiplex PCR, the TCRdb table keeps only in-frame clones and is missing some. Of approximately 39,000 clones listed, 80% to 95% are singletons. Sequencing was carried out using PBMCs (not recorded whether the cells were cultured). This rearrangement joins TRBV9 to TRBJ1-4, with D perhaps TRBD1 (6 bases). The sequence derives from a female donor with multiple sclerosis, enrolled in a pregnancy study. This chain's CDR3 is CASSADIRGHDINEKLFF. The CDR3 DNA sequence: TGTGCCAGCAGCGCCGACATTAGGGGACACGACATTAATGAAAAACTGTTTTTT.